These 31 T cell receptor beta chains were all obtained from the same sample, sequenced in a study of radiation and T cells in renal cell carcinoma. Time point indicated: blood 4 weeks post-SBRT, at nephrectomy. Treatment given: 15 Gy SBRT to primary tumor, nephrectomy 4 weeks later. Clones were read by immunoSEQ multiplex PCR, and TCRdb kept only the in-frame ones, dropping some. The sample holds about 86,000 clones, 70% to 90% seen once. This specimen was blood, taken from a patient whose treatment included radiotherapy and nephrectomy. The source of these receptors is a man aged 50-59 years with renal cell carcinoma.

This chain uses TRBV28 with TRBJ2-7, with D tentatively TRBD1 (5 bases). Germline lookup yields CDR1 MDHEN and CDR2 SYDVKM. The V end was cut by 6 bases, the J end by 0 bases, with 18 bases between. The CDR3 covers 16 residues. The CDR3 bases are TGTGCCAGCAGGTACCAACCAGGGTTGCGCTCCTACGAGCAGTACTTC. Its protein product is CASRYQPGLRSYEQYF.

The CDR3 DNA reads TGCGCCAGCAGCAAAGAGGGCGGGGAGCTGTTTTTT. Protein product: CASSKEGGELFF. The V gene is TRBV5-1, the J gene TRBJ2-2, with D possibly being TRBD2 (5 bases). This CDR3 has 12 amino acids. V was pared by 4 bases and J by 7 bases, with 8 bases between. Germline-derived CDR1 and CDR2 are SGHRS and YFSETQ.

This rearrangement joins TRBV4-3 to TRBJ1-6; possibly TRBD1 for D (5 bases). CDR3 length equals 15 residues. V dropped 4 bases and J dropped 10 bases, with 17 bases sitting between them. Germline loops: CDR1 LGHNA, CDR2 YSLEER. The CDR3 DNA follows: TGCGCCAGCAGCCCTAGTTGGGGCGCGCGGTCACCCCTCCACTTT. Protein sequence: CASSPSWGARSPLHF.

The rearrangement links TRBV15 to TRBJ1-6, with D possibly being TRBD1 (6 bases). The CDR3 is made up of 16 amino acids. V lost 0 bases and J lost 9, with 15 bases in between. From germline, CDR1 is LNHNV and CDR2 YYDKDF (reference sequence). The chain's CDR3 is CATSRDSGAESSPLHF. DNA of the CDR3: TGTGCCACCAGCAGAGATTCAGGGGCGGAAAGTTCACCCCTCCACTTT.

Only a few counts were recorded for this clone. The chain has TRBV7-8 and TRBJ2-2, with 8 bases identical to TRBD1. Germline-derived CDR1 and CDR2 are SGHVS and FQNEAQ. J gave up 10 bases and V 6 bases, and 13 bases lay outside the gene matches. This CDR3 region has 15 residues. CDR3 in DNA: TGTGCCAGCAGTCCAAGGACAGGGTCAGAGGAGGAGCTGTTTTTT. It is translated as CASSPRTGSEEELFF.

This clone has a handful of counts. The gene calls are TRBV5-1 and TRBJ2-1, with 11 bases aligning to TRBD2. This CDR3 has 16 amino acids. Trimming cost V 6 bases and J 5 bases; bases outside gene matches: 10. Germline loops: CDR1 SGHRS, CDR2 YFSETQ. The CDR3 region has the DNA TGCGCCAGCACCGCCCAACTAGCGGGAGCGGACAATGAGCAGTTCTTC. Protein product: CASTAQLAGADNEQFF.

The CDR3 sequence: CASSLIGLAGVGTGELFF. The CDR3 region has the DNA TGTGCCAGTAGTTTAATAGGACTAGCGGGAGTGGGCACCGGGGAGCTGTTTTTT. This chain connects TRBV19 to TRBJ2-2, with 13 bases identical to TRBD2. After removal of 5 bases from V and 4 bases from J, the junction contained 10 bases not matched to a gene. Germline assignment: CDR1 LNHDA and CDR2 SQIVND (reference sequence). CDR3 length: 18 amino acids.

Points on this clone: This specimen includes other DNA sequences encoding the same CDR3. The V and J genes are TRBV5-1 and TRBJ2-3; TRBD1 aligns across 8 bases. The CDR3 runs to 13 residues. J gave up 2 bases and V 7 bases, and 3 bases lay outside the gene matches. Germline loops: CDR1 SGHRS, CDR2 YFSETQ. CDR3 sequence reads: CASRTGSTDTQYF. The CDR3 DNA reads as TGCGCCAGCCGGACAGGGTCCACAGATACGCAGTATTTT.

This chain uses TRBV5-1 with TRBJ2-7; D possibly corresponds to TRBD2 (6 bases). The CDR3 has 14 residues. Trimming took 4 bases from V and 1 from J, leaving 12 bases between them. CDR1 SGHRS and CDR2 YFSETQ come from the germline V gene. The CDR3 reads CASSTMTSSYEQYF. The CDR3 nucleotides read TGCGCCAGCAGCACAATGACTAGTTCCTACGAGCAGTACTTC.

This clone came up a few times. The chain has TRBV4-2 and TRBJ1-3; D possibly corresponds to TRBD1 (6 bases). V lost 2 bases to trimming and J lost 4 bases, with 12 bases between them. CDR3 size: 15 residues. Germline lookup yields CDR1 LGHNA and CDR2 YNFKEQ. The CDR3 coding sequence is TGTGCCAGCAGCCAAAAAGGGGGATCGGGAAACACCATATATTTT. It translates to CASSQKGGSGNTIYF.

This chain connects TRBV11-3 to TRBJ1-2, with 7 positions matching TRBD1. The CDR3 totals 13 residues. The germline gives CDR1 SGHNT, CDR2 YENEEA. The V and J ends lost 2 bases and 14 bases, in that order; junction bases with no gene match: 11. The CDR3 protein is CASSLNRGDRITF. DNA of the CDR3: TGTGCCAGCAGCTTAAATCGAGGGGACAGAATAACCTTC.

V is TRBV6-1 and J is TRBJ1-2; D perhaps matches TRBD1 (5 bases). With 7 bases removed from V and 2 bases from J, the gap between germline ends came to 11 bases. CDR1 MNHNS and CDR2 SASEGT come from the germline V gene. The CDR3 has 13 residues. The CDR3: CASNNRGNYGYTF. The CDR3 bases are TGTGCCAGCAATAATCGGGGGAACTATGGCTACACCTTC.

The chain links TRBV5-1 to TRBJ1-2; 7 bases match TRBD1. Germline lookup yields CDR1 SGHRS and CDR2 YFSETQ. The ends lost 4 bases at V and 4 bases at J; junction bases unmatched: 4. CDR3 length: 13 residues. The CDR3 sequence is CASSPRDSYGYTF. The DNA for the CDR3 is TGCGCCAGCAGCCCCAGGGACAGCTATGGCTACACCTTC.

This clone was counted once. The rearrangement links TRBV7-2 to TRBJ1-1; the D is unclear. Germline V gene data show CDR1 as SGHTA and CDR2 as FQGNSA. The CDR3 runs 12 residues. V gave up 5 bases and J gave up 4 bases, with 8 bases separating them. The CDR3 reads CASSLGSTEAFF. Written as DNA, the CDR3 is TGTGCCAGCAGCCTTGGTAGCACTGAAGCTTTCTTT.

The chain's CDR3 is CASSLGSGGHYEQYF. DNA of the CDR3: TGTGCCAGCAGCTTGGGATCGGGGGGGCATTACGAGCAGTACTTC. The rearrangement joins TRBV5-8 to TRBJ2-7; TRBD2 matches 8 bases. Trimming took 0 bases from V and 4 from J; bases not matched to a gene: 6. Germline CDR1 SGHTS, CDR2 YDEGEE. The CDR3 spans 15 residues.

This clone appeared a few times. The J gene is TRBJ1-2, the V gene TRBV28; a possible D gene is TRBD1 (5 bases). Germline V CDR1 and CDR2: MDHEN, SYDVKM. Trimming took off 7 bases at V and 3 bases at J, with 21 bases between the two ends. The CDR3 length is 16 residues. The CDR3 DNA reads TGTGCCAGCAAACCCTCGGGGGACCTAGTTTACTATGGCTACACCTTC. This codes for CASKPSGDLVYYGYTF.

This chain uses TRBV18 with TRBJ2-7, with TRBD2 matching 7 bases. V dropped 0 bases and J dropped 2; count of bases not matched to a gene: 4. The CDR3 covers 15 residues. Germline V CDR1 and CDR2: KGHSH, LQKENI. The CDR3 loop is CASSPPGGVTYEQYF. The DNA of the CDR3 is TGTGCCAGCTCACCACCGGGGGGGGTGACCTACGAGCAGTACTTC.

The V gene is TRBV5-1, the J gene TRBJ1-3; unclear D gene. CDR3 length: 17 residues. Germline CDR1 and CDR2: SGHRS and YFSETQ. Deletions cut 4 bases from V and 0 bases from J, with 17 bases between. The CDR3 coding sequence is TGCGCCAGCAGCACCGGGCAGGACTTCCACTCTGGAAACACCATATATTTT. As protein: CASSTGQDFHSGNTIYF.

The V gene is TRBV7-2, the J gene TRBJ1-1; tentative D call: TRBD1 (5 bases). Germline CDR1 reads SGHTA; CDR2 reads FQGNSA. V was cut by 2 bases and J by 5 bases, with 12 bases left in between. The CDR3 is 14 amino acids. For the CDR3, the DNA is TGTGCCAGCAGCTTAAGGGGTCGTGAAACTGAAGCTTTCTTT. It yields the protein CASSLRGRETEAFF. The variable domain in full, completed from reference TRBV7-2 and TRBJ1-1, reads GAGVSQSPSNKVTEKGKDVELRCDPISGHTALYWYRQSLGQGLEFLIYFQGNSAPDKSGLPSDRFSAERTGGSVSTLTIQRTQQEDSAVYLCASSLRGRETEAFFGQGTRLTVV.

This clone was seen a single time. Here the CDR3 reads CASNSPGGGTGELFF. In nucleotides, the CDR3 is TGTGCCAGCAATTCCCCCGGGGGAGGGACCGGGGAGCTGTTTTTT. The chain carries TRBV6-6 and TRBJ2-2; TRBD2 agrees at 7 bases. CDR1 and CDR2 from the germline V gene are MNHNY and SVGAGI (reference sequence). This CDR3 is built from 15 residues. Unmatched junction bases numbered 10, after V lost 7 bases and J lost 5 bases.

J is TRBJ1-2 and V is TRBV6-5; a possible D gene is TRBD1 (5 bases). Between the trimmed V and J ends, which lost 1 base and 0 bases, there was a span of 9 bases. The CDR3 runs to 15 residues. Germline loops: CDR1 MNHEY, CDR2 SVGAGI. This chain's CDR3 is CASSYYDRPNYGYTF. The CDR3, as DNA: TGTGCCAGCAGTTACTACGACAGACCTAACTATGGCTACACCTTC.

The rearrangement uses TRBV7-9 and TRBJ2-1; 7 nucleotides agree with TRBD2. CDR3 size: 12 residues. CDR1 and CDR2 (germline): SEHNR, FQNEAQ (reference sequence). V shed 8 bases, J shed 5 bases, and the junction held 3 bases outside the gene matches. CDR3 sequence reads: CASGRDHNEQFF. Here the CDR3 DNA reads TGTGCCAGCGGGAGGGACCACAATGAGCAGTTCTTC.

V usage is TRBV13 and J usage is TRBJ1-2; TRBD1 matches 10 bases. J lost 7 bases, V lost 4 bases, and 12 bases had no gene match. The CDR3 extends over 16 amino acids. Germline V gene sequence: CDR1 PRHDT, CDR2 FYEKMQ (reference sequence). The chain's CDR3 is CASSSGGQGGTGGYTF. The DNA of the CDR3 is TGTGCCAGCAGCTCCGGCGGACAGGGGGGAACTGGTGGCTACACCTTC.

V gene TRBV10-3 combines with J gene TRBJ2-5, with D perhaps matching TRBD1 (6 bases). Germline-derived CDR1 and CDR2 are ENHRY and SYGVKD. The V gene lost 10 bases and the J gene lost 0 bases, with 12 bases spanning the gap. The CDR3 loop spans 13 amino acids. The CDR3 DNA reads TGTGCCACCCTGGGGGCAAACCAAGAGACCCAGTACTTC. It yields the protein CATLGANQETQYF.

CDR3: CASSYGDDTQYF. In nucleotides, the CDR3 is TGTGCCAGCAGTTACGGGGACGATACGCAGTATTTT. This chain uses TRBV6-5 with TRBJ2-3, with D perhaps given as TRBD1 or TRBD2 (5 bases each). In germline, CDR1 is MNHEY, CDR2 SVGAGI. Trimming left V 2 bases short and J 6 bases short, with 6 bases between. This CDR3 contains 12 residues.

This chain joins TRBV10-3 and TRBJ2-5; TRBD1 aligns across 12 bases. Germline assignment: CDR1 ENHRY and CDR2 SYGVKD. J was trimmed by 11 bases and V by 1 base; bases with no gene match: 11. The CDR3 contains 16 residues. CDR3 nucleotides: TGTGCCATCAGTGAGTGGCCGGGACAGGGGGCGGAAGAGCAGTACTTC. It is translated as CAISEWPGQGAEEQYF.

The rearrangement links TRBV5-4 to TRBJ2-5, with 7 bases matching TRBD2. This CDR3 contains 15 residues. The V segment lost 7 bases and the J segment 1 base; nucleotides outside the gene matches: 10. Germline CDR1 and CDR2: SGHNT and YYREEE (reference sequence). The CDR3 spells CASSRTGTTQETQYF. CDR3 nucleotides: TGTGCCAGCTCGCGGACCGGGACTACCCAAGAGACCCAGTACTTC.

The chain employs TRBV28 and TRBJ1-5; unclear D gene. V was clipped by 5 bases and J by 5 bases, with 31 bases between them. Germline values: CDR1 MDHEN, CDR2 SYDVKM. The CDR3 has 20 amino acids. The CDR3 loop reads CASSPTPTRLIWGVDQPQHF. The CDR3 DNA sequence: TGTGCCAGCAGTCCGACACCGACACGGCTCATTTGGGGTGTTGATCAGCCCCAGCATTTT.

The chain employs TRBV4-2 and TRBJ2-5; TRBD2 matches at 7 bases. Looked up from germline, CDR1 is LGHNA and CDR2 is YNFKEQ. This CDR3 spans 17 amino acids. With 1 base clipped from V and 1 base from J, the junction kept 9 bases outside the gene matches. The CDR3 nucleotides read TGTGCCAGCAGCCAAGCTTCACTAGCGCACCTCCAAGAGACCCAGTACTTC. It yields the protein CASSQASLAHLQETQYF.

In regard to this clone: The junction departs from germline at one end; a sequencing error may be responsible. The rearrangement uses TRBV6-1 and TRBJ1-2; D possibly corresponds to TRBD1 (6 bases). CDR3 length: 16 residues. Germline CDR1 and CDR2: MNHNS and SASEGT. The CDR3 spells CAISDPPYDRIPLRTF. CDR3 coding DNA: TGTGCCATCAGTGACCCCCCCTACGACAGGATACCTCTTCGCACCTTC.

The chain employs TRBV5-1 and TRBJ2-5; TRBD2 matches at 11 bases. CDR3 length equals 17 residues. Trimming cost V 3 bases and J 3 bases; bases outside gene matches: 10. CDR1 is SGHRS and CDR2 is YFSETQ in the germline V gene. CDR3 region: CASSWGASLAGEETQYF. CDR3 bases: TGCGCCAGCAGCTGGGGGGCCTCACTAGCGGGAGAAGAGACCCAGTACTTC.